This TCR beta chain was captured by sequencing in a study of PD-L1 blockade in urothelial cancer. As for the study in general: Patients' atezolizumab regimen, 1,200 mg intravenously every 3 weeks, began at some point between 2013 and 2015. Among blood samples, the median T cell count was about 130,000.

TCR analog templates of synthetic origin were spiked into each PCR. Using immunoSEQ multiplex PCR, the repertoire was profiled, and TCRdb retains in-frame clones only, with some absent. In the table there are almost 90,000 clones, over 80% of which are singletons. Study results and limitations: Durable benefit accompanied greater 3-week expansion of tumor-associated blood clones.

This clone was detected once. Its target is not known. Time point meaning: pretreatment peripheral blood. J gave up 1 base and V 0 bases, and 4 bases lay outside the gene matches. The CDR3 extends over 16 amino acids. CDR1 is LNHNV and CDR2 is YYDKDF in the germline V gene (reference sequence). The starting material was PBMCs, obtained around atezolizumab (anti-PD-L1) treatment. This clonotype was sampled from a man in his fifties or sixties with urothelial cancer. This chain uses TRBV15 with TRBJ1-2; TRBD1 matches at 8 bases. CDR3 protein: CATSRDQTGVNYGYTF. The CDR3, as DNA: TGTGCCACCAGCAGAGATCAGACAGGGGTTAACTATGGCTACACCTTC.